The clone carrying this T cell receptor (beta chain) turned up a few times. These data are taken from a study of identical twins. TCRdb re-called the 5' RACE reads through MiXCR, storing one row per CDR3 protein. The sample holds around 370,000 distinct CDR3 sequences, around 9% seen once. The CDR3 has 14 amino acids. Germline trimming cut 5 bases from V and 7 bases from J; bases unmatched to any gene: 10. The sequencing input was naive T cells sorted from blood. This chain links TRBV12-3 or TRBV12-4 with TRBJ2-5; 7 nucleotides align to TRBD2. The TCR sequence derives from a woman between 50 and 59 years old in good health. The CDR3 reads CASSPLADGGTQYF. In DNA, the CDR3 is TGTGCCAGCAGTCCCCTAGCGGACGGGGGGACCCAGTACTTC.